This TCR beta chain was sequenced in a study of T cell responses to AZD1222 COVID-19 vaccine. This table comes from immunoSEQ multiplex PCR, and its TCRdb copy is limited to in-frame clones, with some not included. The sample has over 65,000 clones; about 86% are singletons. From germline, CDR1 is KGHSH and CDR2 LQKENI. V shed 3 bases and J shed 1 base, with 9 bases lying between them. This CDR3 has 14 residues. V usage is TRBV18 and J usage is TRBJ2-5; perhaps TRBD1 as D (6 bases). The source material was peripheral blood, sampled on day 0 of AZD1222 vaccination. This TCR came from an adult in good health. In nucleotides, the CDR3 is TGTGCCAGCTCACCTGGACAGTCCCAAGAGACCCAGTACTTC. Its protein is CASSPGQSQETQYF.